These 4 T cell receptor beta chains were all obtained from the same sample, sequenced in a study of early T cells in non-severe SARS-CoV-2 infection. TCRdb called the 5' RACE reads again in MiXCR, with one record for every CDR3 protein. Of tens of thousands of distinct CDR3 sequences listed, about 7.7% are singletons. Sequenced sample: whole blood. These receptor sequences come from an adult who was a healthcare worker with PCR-confirmed SARS-CoV-2 infection or an uninfected control (not recorded which).

This clonotype was observed at least ten times. The chain is built from TRBV20-1 and TRBJ2-7; 8 bases are a match to TRBD2. V was pared by 7 bases and J by 6 bases, with 14 bases of the junction left unmatched. This CDR3 spans 14 amino acids. The germline V gene encodes CDR1 DFQATT and CDR2 SNEGSKA (reference sequence). CDR3 sequence: CSGGREVLLREQYF. The CDR3 DNA is TGCAGTGGGGGGCGGGAGGTGCTCCTACGCGAGCAGTACTTC.

This clonotype was observed a handful of times. The chain employs TRBV29-1 and TRBJ1-6; D gene uncertain. Germline CDR1 SQVTM, CDR2 ANQGSEA. This CDR3 contains 10 residues. Trimming took off 6 bases at V and 12 bases at J, with 9 bases between the two ends. The CDR3: CSVPRGPLHF. CDR3 DNA: TGCAGCGTCCCCCGGGGACCCCTCCACTTT.

In this sample, this clonotype turned up many times. The V gene is TRBV5-6, the J gene TRBJ2-7, with D possibly matching TRBD2 (6 bases). The CDR3 contains 15 residues. V lost 4 bases, J lost 3 bases, and 17 bases lay in between. The V gene's germline CDR1 is SGHDT and CDR2 YYEEEE. As DNA, the CDR3 is TGTGCCAGCAGCGCCCCGGGACTCGCAATCTACGAGCAGTACTTC. Translation gives CASSAPGLAIYEQYF.

This clonotype was counted ten times or more. The gene calls are TRBV6-5 and TRBJ2-5; 11 nucleotides match TRBD2. The CDR3 loop spans 17 amino acids. CDR1 is MNHEY, CDR2 SVGAGI, per germline. V dropped 5 bases and J dropped 4; count of bases not matched to a gene: 12. CDR3 in DNA: TGTGCCAGCAGTCCTCGGAGACTAGCGGGAAGTGCAGAGACCCAGTACTTC. This sequence encodes CASSPRRLAGSAETQYF.